A single sample gave rise to the 4 T cell receptor beta chains below, sequenced in a study of identical twins. Each CDR3 protein is one row after TCRdb ran MiXCR on the 5' RACE reads. The table has about 220,000 distinct CDR3 sequences, 6% to 9% seen once. The data also belong to a second study, concerning yellow fever vaccine responses in identical twins.

Sequences were obtained from memory (CD45RO+) T cells sorted from blood. These receptors were taken from a woman aged 18-35 years in good health.

This clonotype was observed many times. The rearrangement joins TRBV29-1 to TRBJ2-3; the match to TRBD2 covers 13 bases. V gave up 1 base and J gave up 6 bases; unmatched junction bases: 4. Germline values: CDR1 SQVTM, CDR2 ANQGSEA. The CDR3 sequence is 15 residues long. The CDR3 bases are TGCAGCGTTGAAGGACTAGCGGGAGGAAGGGATACGCAGTATTTT. Translation gives CSVEGLAGGRDTQYF.

This clonotype was recorded many times. The rearrangement links TRBV12-3 or TRBV12-4 to TRBJ2-5; a possible D gene is TRBD1 (7 bases). The CDR3 runs 16 residues. Trimming removed 4 bases from V and 2 bases from J, with 17 bases in between. The CDR3: CASSSNRGGLQETQYF. CDR3 coding DNA: TGTGCCAGCAGTTCGAACAGGGGAGGACTACAAGAGACCCAGTACTTC.

This clonotype turned up a few times. This chain connects TRBV20-1 to TRBJ2-1; no firm D call. Per germline, CDR1 DFQATT and CDR2 SNEGSKA (reference sequence). Trimming removed 1 base at V and 9 bases at J, with 16 bases between. The CDR3 sequence is 14 residues long. DNA for the CDR3: TGCAGTGCTAGAGTTTCTTCGGTTTTAGGTGAGCAGTTCTTC. This codes for CSARVSSVLGEQFF.

This clonotype has only a few counts. The DNA of the CDR3 is TGCGCCAGCAGCCAAGGCGGGACAGAGTACGAGCAGTACTTC. Its protein is CASSQGGTEYEQYF. This chain connects TRBV4-3 to TRBJ2-7, with D possibly TRBD1 on 7 matching bases. The CDR3 has 14 amino acids. V gave up 1 base and J gave up 4 bases, with 11 bases separating them. Germline V CDR1 and CDR2: LGHNA, YSLEER.